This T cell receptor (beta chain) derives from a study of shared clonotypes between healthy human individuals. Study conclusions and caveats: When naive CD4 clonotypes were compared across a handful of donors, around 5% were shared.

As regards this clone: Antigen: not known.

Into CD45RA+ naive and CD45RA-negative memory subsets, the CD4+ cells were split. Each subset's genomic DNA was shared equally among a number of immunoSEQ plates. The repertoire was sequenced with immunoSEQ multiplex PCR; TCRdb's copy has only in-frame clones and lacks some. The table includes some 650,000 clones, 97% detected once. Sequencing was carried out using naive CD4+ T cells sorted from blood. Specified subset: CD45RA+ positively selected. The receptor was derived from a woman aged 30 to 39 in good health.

The CDR3 DNA reads as TGCGCCAGCAGTTCCGAGAGGGCCGGCACAGATACGCAGTATTTT. This sequence encodes CASSSERAGTDTQYF. The V call is TRBV5-1, the J call TRBJ2-3; a weak D match, TRBD2 (5 bases). This CDR3 contains 15 residues. Trimming took off 5 bases at V and 1 base at J, with 14 bases between the two ends. Germline V CDR1 and CDR2: SGHRS, YFSETQ.